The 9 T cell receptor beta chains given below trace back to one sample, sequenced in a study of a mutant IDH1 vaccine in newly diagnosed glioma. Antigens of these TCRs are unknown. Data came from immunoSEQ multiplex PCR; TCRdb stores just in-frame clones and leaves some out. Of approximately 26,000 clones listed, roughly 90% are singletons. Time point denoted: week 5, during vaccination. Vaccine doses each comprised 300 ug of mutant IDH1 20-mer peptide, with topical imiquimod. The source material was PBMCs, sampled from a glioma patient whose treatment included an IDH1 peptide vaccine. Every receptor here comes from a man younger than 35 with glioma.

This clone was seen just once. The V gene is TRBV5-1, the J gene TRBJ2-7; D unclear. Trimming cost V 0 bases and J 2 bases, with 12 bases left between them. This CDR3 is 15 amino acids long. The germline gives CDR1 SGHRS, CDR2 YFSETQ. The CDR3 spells CASSLGSSPTYEQYF. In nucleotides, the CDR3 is TGCGCCAGCAGCTTGGGGTCCAGCCCAACCTACGAGCAGTACTTC.

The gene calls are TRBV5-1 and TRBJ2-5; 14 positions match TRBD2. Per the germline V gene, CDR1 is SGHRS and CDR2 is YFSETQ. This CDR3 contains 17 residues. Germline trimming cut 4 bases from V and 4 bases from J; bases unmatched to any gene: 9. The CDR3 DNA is TGCGCCAGCAGCCCGGGACTAGCGGGAGTGTCGCGAGAGACCCAGTACTTC. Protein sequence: CASSPGLAGVSRETQYF.

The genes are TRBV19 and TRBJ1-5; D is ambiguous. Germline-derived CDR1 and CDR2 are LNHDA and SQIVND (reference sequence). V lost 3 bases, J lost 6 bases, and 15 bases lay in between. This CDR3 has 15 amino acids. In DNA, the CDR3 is TGTGCCAGTAGTATTGGGGTCGGGGAGGCTCAGCCCCAGCATTTT. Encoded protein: CASSIGVGEAQPQHF. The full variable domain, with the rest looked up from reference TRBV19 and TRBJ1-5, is DGGITQSPKYLFRKEGQNVTLSCEQNLNHDAMYWYRQDPGQGLRLIYYSQIVNDFQKGDIAEGYSVSREKKESFPLTVTSAQKNPTAFYLCASSIGVGEAQPQHFGDGTRLSIL.

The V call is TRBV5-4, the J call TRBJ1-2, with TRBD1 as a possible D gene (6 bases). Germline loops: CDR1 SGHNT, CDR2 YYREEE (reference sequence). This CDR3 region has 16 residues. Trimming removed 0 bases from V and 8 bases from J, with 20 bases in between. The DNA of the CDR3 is TGTGCCAGCAGCTTGGAACCGCTGAACAGGGCGGGAGGCTACACCTTC. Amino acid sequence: CASSLEPLNRAGGYTF.

The CDR3 region is CASSSGQNNEKLFF. CDR3 coding DNA: TGTGCCAGCAGTTCGGGACAGAATAATGAAAAACTGTTTTTT. This chain joins TRBV5-4 and TRBJ1-4; 7 bases match TRBD1. Germline V gene lookup returns CDR1 SGHNT and CDR2 YYREEE (reference sequence). The CDR3 spans 14 residues. V shed 5 bases, J shed 4 bases, and the junction held 5 bases outside the gene matches.

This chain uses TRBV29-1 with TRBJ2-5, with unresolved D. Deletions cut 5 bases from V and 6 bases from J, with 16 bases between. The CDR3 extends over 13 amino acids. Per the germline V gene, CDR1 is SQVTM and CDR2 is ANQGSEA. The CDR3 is CSVFAVARKTQYF. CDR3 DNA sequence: TGCAGCGTTTTCGCAGTGGCGCGAAAGACCCAGTACTTC.

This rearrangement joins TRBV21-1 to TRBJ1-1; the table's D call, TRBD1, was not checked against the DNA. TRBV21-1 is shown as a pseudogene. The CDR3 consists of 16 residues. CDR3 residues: CASSKIGQTLNTEAFF. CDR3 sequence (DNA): TGTGCCAGCAGCAAAATTGGACAGACGTTGAACACTGAAGCTTTCTTT.

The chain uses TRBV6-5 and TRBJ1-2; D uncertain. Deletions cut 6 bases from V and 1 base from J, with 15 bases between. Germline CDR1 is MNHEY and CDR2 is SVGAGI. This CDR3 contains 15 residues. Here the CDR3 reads CASRPTVLHNYGYTF. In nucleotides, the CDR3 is TGTGCCAGCAGACCTACAGTGCTACATAACTATGGCTACACCTTC.

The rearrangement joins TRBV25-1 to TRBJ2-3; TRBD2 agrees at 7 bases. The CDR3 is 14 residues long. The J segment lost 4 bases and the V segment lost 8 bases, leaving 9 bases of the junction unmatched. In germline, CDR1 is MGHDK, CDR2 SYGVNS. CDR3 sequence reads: CASGEGGIADTQYF. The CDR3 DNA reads TGTGCCAGCGGGGAGGGAGGCATCGCAGATACGCAGTATTTT. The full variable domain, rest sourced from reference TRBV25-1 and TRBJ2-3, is EADIYQTPRYLVIGTGKKITLECSQTMGHDKMYWYQQDPGMELHLIHYSYGVNSTEKGDLSSESTVSRIRTEHFPLTLESARPSHTSQYLCASGEGGIADTQYFGPGTRLTVL.